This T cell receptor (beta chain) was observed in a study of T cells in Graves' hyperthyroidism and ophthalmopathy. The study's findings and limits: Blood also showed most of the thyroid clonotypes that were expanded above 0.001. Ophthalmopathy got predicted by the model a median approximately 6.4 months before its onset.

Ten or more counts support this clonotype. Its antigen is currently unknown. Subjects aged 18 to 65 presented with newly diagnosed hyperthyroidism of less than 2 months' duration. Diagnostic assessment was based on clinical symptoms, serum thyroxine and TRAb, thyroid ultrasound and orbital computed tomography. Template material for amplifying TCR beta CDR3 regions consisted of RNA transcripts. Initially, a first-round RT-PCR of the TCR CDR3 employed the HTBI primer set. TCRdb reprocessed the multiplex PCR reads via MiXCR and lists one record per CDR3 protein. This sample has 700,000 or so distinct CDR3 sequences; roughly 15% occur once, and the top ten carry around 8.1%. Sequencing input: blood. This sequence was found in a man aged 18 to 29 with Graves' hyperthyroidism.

CDR3 sequence reads: CASSRTRESYNEQFF. The CDR3 nucleotides read TGTGCCAGCAGTCGTACACGGGAGTCCTACAATGAGCAGTTCTTC. The chain has TRBV2 and TRBJ2-1; maybe TRBD2 (6 bases). From germline, CDR1 is SNHLY and CDR2 FYNNEI. There are 15 residues in the CDR3. Between the trimmed V and J ends, which lost 5 bases and 1 base, there was a span of 12 bases.